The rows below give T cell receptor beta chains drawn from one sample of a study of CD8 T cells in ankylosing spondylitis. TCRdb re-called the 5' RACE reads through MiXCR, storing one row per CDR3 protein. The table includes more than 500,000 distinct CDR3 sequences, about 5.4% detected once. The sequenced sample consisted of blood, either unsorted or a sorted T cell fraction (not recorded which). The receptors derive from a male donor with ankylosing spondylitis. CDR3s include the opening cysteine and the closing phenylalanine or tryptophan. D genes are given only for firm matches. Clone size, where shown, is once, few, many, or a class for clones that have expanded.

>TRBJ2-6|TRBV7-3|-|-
TGTGCCAGCAGCCCCCAATCCACCTCTGGGGCCAACGTCCTGACTTTC
CASSPQSTSGANVLTF
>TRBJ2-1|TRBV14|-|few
TGTGCCAGCAGCCAAGGGGACGCGGATGAGCAGTTCTTC
CASSQGDADEQFF
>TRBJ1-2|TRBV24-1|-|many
TGTGCCACCAGTGACTACAGGGACGCACTGGGGGGCTACACCTTC
CATSDYRDALGGYTF
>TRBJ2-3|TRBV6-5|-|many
TGTGCCAGCAGTTTAAGGGGTCTCGAATCTCACTTTACGCAGTATTTT
CASSLRGLESHFTQYF
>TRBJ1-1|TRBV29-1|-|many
TGCAGCACGGCTGGGAACGGAGAAGCTTTCTTT
CSTAGNGEAFF
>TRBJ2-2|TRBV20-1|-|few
TGCAGTGCTGGCCCTAGACTGAACACCGGGGAGCTGTTTTTT
CSAGPRLNTGELFF
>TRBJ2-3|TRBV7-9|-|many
TGTGCCAGCAGCTTAACGGTCAGGACATACACAGATACGCAGTATTTT
CASSLTVRTYTDTQYF
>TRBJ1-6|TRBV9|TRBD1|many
TGTGCCAGCAGTCCCAGGGGACAGGGACCAAATTCACCCCTCCACTTT
CASSPRGQGPNSPLHF
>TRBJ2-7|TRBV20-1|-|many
TGCAGTGCACCGGACTACCAGCAGTACGAGCAGTACTTC
CSAPDYQQYEQYF
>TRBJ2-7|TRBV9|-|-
TGTGCCAGCAGCGCCGCCGGGCCTAGGGAGCAGTACTTC
CASSAAGPREQYF
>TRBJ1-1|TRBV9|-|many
TGTGCCAGCAGCTCAGGAGGGTCGACTGAAGCTTTCTTT
CASSSGGSTEAFF
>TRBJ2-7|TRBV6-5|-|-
TGTGCCAGCAGTTACGGAACTAGCCGCGAGCAGTACTTC
CASSYGTSREQYF
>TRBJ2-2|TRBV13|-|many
TGTGCCAGCAGCGGAGACACCGGGGAGCTGTTTTTT
CASSGDTGELFF
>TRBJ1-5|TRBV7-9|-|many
TGTGCCAGCAGCTTAGCGGGCCAGTATAGCAATCAGCCCCAGCATTTT
CASSLAGQYSNQPQHF
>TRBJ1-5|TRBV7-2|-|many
TGTGCCAGCAGCTCCCCGGGGCGGGAATACCAGCCCCAGCATTTT
CASSSPGREYQPQHF
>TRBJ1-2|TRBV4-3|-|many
TGCGCCAGCAGCCAAGGGACAGTTAACTATGGCTACACCTTC
CASSQGTVNYGYTF
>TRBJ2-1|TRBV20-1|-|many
TGCAGTGCTTGGACAGATGGCTCCTACAATGAGCAGTTCTTC
CSAWTDGSYNEQFF
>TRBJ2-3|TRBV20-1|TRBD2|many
TGCAGTGCCAGTGAGCGGGAGGGTCCGACAGATACGCAGTATTTT
CSASEREGPTDTQYF
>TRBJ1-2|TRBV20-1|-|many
TGCAGTGCTAAGGACATCGTTAACTATGGCTACACCTTC
CSAKDIVNYGYTF
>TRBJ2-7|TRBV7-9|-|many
TGTGCCAGCAGCTTAGGGGTCCACTCCTACGAGCAGTACTTC
CASSLGVHSYEQYF
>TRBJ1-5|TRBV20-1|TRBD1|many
TGCAGCGGAGCGGTTTTTGGGACAGGGTATCAGCCCCAGCATTTT
CSGAVFGTGYQPQHF
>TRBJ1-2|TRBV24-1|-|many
TGTGCCACCAGTGACCTTTATGGCTACACCTTC
CATSDLYGYTF
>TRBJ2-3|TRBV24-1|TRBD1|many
TGTGCCACCAGTGACCCGGGACAGGGTGGACCCTATCTCACAGATACGCAGTATTTT
CATSDPGQGGPYLTDTQYF
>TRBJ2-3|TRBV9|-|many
TGTGCCAGCAGCCCAAGGAGCGGTAGCACAGATACGCAGTATTTT
CASSPRSGSTDTQYF
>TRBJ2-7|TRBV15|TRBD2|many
TGTGCCACCAAGGAGGCGGGGGGGCTATACGAGCAGTACTTC
CATKEAGGLYEQYF
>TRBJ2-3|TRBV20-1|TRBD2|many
TGCAGTGGACTAGCGGGAAGGTCAGATACGCAGTATTTT
CSGLAGRSDTQYF
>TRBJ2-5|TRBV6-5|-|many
TGTGCCAGCAGTTTTACTTCCCACCAAGAGACCCAGTACTTC
CASSFTSHQETQYF
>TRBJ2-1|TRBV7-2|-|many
TGTGCCAGCAGCTTAGTGGTTTACAATGAGCAGTTCTTC
CASSLVVYNEQFF
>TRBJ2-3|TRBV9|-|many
TGTGCCAGCAGCGTAGAGGGGGGTCACACGGATACGCAGTATTTT
CASSVEGGHTDTQYF